Listed below are T cell receptor beta chains from one sample, sequenced in a study of T cells after yellow fever vaccination. Using its own MiXCR run on the 5' RACE reads, TCRdb lists one record per CDR3 protein. The sample has 350,000 or so distinct CDR3 sequences; approximately 8% are singletons. The sample consisted of PBMCs, taken about 41 days after the first yellow fever vaccination. These receptors were collected from a man younger than 35 who received the YFV17D yellow fever vaccine. The CDR3 runs from the conserved cysteine through the conserved F or W. A D gene is named only where the DNA matches it firmly.

v_gene	d_gene	j_gene	CDR3aa
TRBV6-5	TRBD2	TRBJ2-2	CASSYSPAGGPGELFF
TRBV20-1	-	TRBJ1-2	CSGTDEIYGYTF
TRBV3-1	-	TRBJ1-6	CASSQDYRGQNSPLHF
TRBV5-1	TRBD1	TRBJ1-5	CASSLLPDRGLDQPQHF
TRBV29-1	-	TRBJ2-3	CSGQSSTDTQYF
TRBV3-1	-	TRBJ2-3	CASSQESEGSTDTQYF
TRBV5-6	-	TRBJ1-6	CASSFGILRNNSPLHF
TRBV5-6	-	TRBJ2-2	CASRRTEGWSGELFF
TRBV6-1	TRBD2	TRBJ2-1	CASSPRTSLIGEQFF
TRBV20-1	TRBD2	TRBJ2-3	CSADGTSGGLGADTQYF
TRBV20-1	TRBD2	TRBJ2-5	CSARKLAGSTETQYF
TRBV28	-	TRBJ2-3	CASSTRGATDTQYF
TRBV10-3	-	TRBJ1-1	CAISAGAMNTEAFF
TRBV4-3	-	TRBJ1-3	CASSQENSSGNTIYF
TRBV27	TRBD1	TRBJ2-7	CASRGQGLVEQYF
TRBV6-2/TRBV6-3	-	TRBJ2-7	CASRNSRTVQDF
TRBV27	-	TRBJ1-2	CASSPGYGYTF
TRBV4-1	TRBD1	TRBJ1-2	CASSQLRDSSTYNGYTF
TRBV5-1	TRBD1	TRBJ2-2	CASSTTDRGLGELFF
TRBV6-1	-	TRBJ1-2	CASSPGGRGRYGYTF
TRBV5-1	-	TRBJ2-5	CASSWRVGQKETQYF
TRBV11-2	-	TRBJ1-1	CASSPITPRGHSLNTEAFF
TRBV7-2	TRBD2	TRBJ2-5	CASRRSGALRETQYF
TRBV7-8	TRBD1	TRBJ1-5	CASSVTGAYSNQPQHF
TRBV12-3/TRBV12-4	-	TRBJ2-5	CASSRISTETQYF
TRBV7-2	-	TRBJ2-3	CASSLEVYRELQYF
TRBV4-3	-	TRBJ2-6	CASSQDRWGTGANVLTF
TRBV7-9	TRBD2	TRBJ2-3	CASSHGTSATDTQYF
TRBV7-2	TRBD2	TRBJ2-7	CASSLDSGGNYEQYF
TRBV3-1	-	TRBJ1-1	CASSQGGGWNTEAFF
TRBV10-3	-	TRBJ2-3	CAISTGRDTDTQYF
TRBV7-9	-	TRBJ1-6	CASSQPGLSPLHF
TRBV6-2/TRBV6-3	-	TRBJ2-1	CASSYLSARYYNEQFF
TRBV20-1	-	TRBJ1-2	CSARGGSSSYTF
TRBV2	-	TRBJ2-7	CASSEFVELRLGEQYF
TRBV4-2	-	TRBJ1-2	CASSQGEEFYGYTF
TRBV9	TRBD2	TRBJ2-3	CASSVGWRGATDTQYF
TRBV7-9	TRBD2	TRBJ2-3	CATSQESGGPTDTQYF
TRBV7-9	-	TRBJ2-3	CASSFFPQTQDTQYF
TRBV4-3	-	TRBJ2-5	CASSPGAGALQETQYF
TRBV7-2	-	TRBJ2-4	CASSLAIHNDIQYF
TRBV9	-	TRBJ2-4	CASRRVMAKNIQYF
TRBV7-9	-	TRBJ1-4	CASSLAPQWRMFF
TRBV25-1	TRBD1	TRBJ1-5	CASSELGQAQPQHF
TRBV20-1	-	TRBJ1-4	CSADHNGVTNEKLFF
TRBV20-1	-	TRBJ2-3	CSARDPGGPGDTQYF
TRBV10-3	TRBD1	TRBJ2-2	CAISRQGSGGELFF
TRBV3-1	-	TRBJ2-7	CASSHEAAGVYF
TRBV12-3/TRBV12-4	TRBD1	TRBJ1-1	CASSDGTGGFIVAEAFF
TRBV29-1	TRBD1	TRBJ2-2	CSVANRGTGELFF
TRBV20-1	-	TRBJ1-1	CSAREGLGPGWANTEAFF
TRBV7-2	-	TRBJ2-3	CASSLAGVIDTQYF
TRBV4-2	-	TRBJ1-2	CAMSPGLLYCYTF
TRBV7-6	-	TRBJ2-7	CASSLSGRSYEQYF
TRBV10-1	-	TRBJ1-2	CASSDFRDGGVYGYTF
TRBV4-3	TRBD1	TRBJ2-7	CASSQVQGAVYEQYF
TRBV15	TRBD2	TRBJ2-1	CATSRVFGLAEDGQFF
TRBV6-5	-	TRBJ2-7	CASSYSQAFSYEQYF
TRBV7-2	-	TRBJ2-1	CASRLATRRYNEQFF